The 28 T cell receptor beta chains given below trace back to one sample, sequenced in a study of blood T cells in healthy people across ages. A second PCR, run for roughly 7 to 12 cycles, used a sample-barcoded 5' primer plus a J-beta primer mix. TCRdb ran MiXCR on the 5' RACE reads and lists one entry per CDR3 protein. This sample has over 1,500,000 distinct CDR3 sequences, with 30% to 40% found just once. Sequencing was carried out using blood. These receptors all come from a human donor in good health.

This clonotype has ten or more counts. The chain combines TRBV6-6 with TRBJ2-5; no reliable D call. The V end lost 5 bases, the J end lost 4 bases, and 5 bases lay between the germline ends. Germline CDR1 MNHNY, CDR2 SVGAGI (reference sequence). CDR3 length equals 11 residues. CDR3 nucleotides: TGTGCCAGCAGTGCGGCAGAGACCCAGTACTTC. It encodes CASSAAETQYF.

This clonotype turned up a few times. One junction end does not reproduce the germline sequence, and a read error may be involved. V usage is TRBV5-1 and J usage is TRBJ2-3; 9 bases map to TRBD1. CDR1 SGHRS and CDR2 YFSETQ come from the germline V gene. The CDR3 is 16 residues long. CDR3 DNA sequence: TGCGCCAGCAGCCGCCACTTACAGGGGGCCGCAGATACACAGTATTTT. This translates into CASSRHLQGAADTQYF.

This clonotype has just a few counts. The chain has TRBV15 and TRBJ2-3; maybe TRBD1 (6 bases). The CDR3 sequence is 18 residues long. V was clipped by 11 bases and J by 0 bases, with 27 bases between them. Germline V gene data show CDR1 as LNHNV and CDR2 as YYDKDF (reference sequence). CDR3 in DNA: TGTGCCCCGGCTCGCGACAGGTCCAAGAGAATAAGCACAGATACGCAGTATTTT. Protein sequence: CAPARDRSKRISTDTQYF.

The rearrangement uses TRBV15 and TRBJ2-5; D might be TRBD1 or TRBD2, each matching 5 bases. CDR1 LNHNV and CDR2 YYDKDF come from the germline V gene (reference sequence). The V end lost 5 bases, the J end lost 3 bases, and 28 bases lay between the germline ends. This CDR3 contains 19 residues. CDR3 sequence reads: CATSGPSAQLVGDEETQYF. The DNA of the CDR3 is TGTGCCACCAGCGGCCCTTCCGCCCAATTGGTCGGGGACGAAGAGACCCAGTACTTC. The variable domain in full, completed from reference TRBV15 and TRBJ2-5, reads DAMVIQNPRYQVTQFGKPVTLSCSQTLNHNVMYWYQQKSSQAPKLLFHYYDKDFNNEADTPDNFQSRRPNTSFCFLDIRSPGLGDTAMYLCATSGPSAQLVGDEETQYFGPGTRLLVL.

This clonotype was observed a handful of times. The J gene is TRBJ1-6, the V gene TRBV2; 8 nucleotides line up with TRBD1. The CDR3 contains 11 residues. Germline CDR1 and CDR2: SNHLY and FYNNEI. After removal of 10 bases from V and 13 bases from J, the junction contained 6 bases not matched to a gene. The CDR3 region is CATRQGMPLHF. The CDR3 DNA sequence: TGTGCCACCAGACAGGGGATGCCCCTCCACTTT.

This clonotype was recorded only once. The rearrangement links TRBV5-5 to TRBJ2-7; perhaps TRBD2 as D (6 bases). This CDR3 has 13 residues. Germline values: CDR1 SGHKS, CDR2 YYEKEE (reference sequence). With 4 bases removed from V and 3 bases from J, the gap between germline ends came to 11 bases. CDR3 region: CASSAGLFYEQYF. For the CDR3, the DNA is TGTGCCAGCAGCGCGGGACTTTTCTACGAGCAGTACTTC. The full variable domain, completed using reference TRBV5-5 and TRBJ2-7, is DAGVTQSPTHLIKTRGQQVTLRCSPISGHKSVSWYQQVLGQGPQFIFQYYEKEERGRGNFPDRFSARQFPNYSSELNVNALLLGDSALYLCASSAGLFYEQYFGPGTRLTVT.

The chain uses TRBV20-1 and TRBJ1-1, with D possibly TRBD1 on 6 matching bases. Germline V gene sequence: CDR1 DFQATT, CDR2 SNEGSKA (reference sequence). There are 14 residues in the CDR3. Trimming removed 6 bases at V and 1 base at J, with 15 bases between. As DNA, the CDR3 is TGCAGTGCCGCACCGACGGGGGCGAACACTGAAGCTTTCTTT. Its translation is CSAAPTGANTEAFF.

This clonotype has only one observation. CDR3 in DNA: TGTGCCAGCAGCTTAGGGGCTGCAACTCCCACAGATACGCAGTATTTT. Its translation: CASSLGAATPTDTQYF. The chain recombines TRBV7-2 with TRBJ2-3, with D unresolved. V lost 1 base, J lost 2 bases, and 13 bases lay in between. The CDR3 length is 16 residues. The germline V gene has CDR1 SGHTA and CDR2 FQGNSA.

This clonotype has just one count. The chain employs TRBV12-3 or TRBV12-4 and TRBJ2-2; tentatively, D is TRBD1 (6 bases). Deletions cut 6 bases from V and 7 bases from J, with 15 bases between. The CDR3 runs to 14 residues. The CDR3 DNA sequence: TGTGCCAGCAGGCACAGGGACGAAAGCGGGGAGCTGTTTTTT. Encoded protein: CASRHRDESGELFF.

This clonotype showed up just a few times. This chain uses TRBV12-3 or TRBV12-4 with TRBJ1-2; a possible D gene is TRBD1 (5 bases). Between the trimmed V and J ends, which lost 6 bases and 8 bases, there was a span of 13 bases. This CDR3 is built from 12 residues. CDR3 region: CASSRDWRGYTF. The CDR3, as DNA: TGTGCCAGCAGCAGGGATTGGAGGGGCTACACCTTC.

This clonotype showed up just a few times. The gene calls are TRBV12-3 or TRBV12-4 and TRBJ1-2, with D unresolved. Trimming took 5 bases from V and 8 from J, leaving 12 bases between them. The CDR3 covers 12 residues. In DNA, the CDR3 is TGTGCCAGCAGTCAATCCCCGGGAGGCTACACCTTC. Amino acids: CASSQSPGGYTF.

As regards this clonotype: This sequence may be a read error, since a much larger clone differs from it by one base. The CDR3 spells CASSLGGDGGTQYF. CDR3 bases: TGTGCCAGCAGCTTGGGGGGGGATGGAGGTACGCAGTATTTT. This chain uses TRBV11-1 with TRBJ2-3; TRBD2 matches at 7 bases. The J segment lost 8 bases and the V segment lost 3 bases, leaving 8 bases of the junction unmatched. The V gene's germline CDR1 is SGHAT and CDR2 FQDESV (reference sequence). This CDR3 contains 14 residues.

The chain joins TRBV6-2 or TRBV6-3 to TRBJ1-2; D is uncertain. The CDR3 length is 14 residues. The V end lost 5 bases, the J end lost 5 bases, and 15 bases lay between the germline ends. Germline lookup yields CDR1 MNHEY and CDR2 SVGEGT. The CDR3 loop reads CASSPAGITYGYTF. CDR3 DNA: TGTGCCAGCAGTCCGGCGGGAATCACTTATGGCTACACCTTC.

The genes are TRBV5-6 and TRBJ2-5; TRBD2 aligns across 7 bases. CDR1 SGHDT and CDR2 YYEEEE come from the germline V gene. V shed 4 bases, J shed 11 bases, and the junction held 14 bases outside the gene matches. The CDR3 sequence is 14 residues long. The CDR3 DNA sequence: TGTGCCAGCAGCCCCGGCTGGGGGGGAAGGGAGCAGTACTTC. Translated, it gives CASSPGWGGREQYF.

This clonotype was observed a handful of times. The chain combines TRBV7-8 with TRBJ2-7; 8 bases map to TRBD1. This CDR3 is built from 16 residues. Germline CDR1 and CDR2: SGHVS and FQNEAQ. The V segment lost 2 bases and the J segment 2 bases; nucleotides outside the gene matches: 8. The CDR3 DNA reads TGTGCCAGCAGCTTATCCTTCAGGGGGCAAACCTACGAGCAGTACTTC. Amino acid sequence: CASSLSFRGQTYEQYF.

This clonotype occurred a few times. J is TRBJ1-2 and V is TRBV5-6; the match to TRBD1 covers 11 bases. Germline assignment: CDR1 SGHDT and CDR2 YYEEEE. V lost 1 base to trimming and J lost 4 bases; unmatched junction nucleotides: 3. This CDR3 is built from 15 residues. The CDR3 loop is CASSLYGTGGYGYTF. For the CDR3, the DNA is TGTGCCAGCAGCTTGTACGGGACAGGGGGCTATGGCTACACCTTC.

V and J are TRBV28 and TRBJ2-5, with 8 bases matching TRBD1. The germline gives CDR1 MDHEN, CDR2 SYDVKM. Unmatched junction bases numbered 9, after V lost 4 bases and J lost 5 bases. This CDR3 has 15 residues. The CDR3 nucleotides read TGTGCCAGCAGTTCGAATACAGGGGGAAGGGAGACCCAGTACTTC. Its translation: CASSSNTGGRETQYF.

This clonotype turned up a few times. Compared with germline, one end of the junction differs, possibly owing to a read error. The chain joins TRBV4-1 to TRBJ1-5; D is undetermined. The CDR3 runs 14 residues. CDR1 MGHRA and CDR2 YSYEKL come from the germline V gene. The CDR3 spells CANSQVGSNQPQHF. The CDR3 DNA follows: TGCGCCAACAGCCAAGTGGGATCCAATCAGCCCCAGCATTTT.

On this clonotype: One end of the junction fails to match germline, which may point to a read error. This rearrangement joins TRBV20-1 to TRBJ2-5, with D perhaps TRBD1 or TRBD2 (7 bases each). Germline CDR1 and CDR2: DFQATT and SNEGSKA (reference sequence). There are 14 residues in the CDR3. CDR3 coding DNA: TGCAGTGCTAACAAGCCAGGGGGGGGAGAGACCCGGTACTTC. As protein: CSANKPGGGETRYF.

The chain couples TRBV11-3 to TRBJ2-7; D possibly corresponds to TRBD1 (5 bases). The germline gives CDR1 SGHNT, CDR2 YENEEA. The CDR3 length is 15 residues. V lost 1 base to trimming and J lost 3 bases, with 13 bases between them. DNA of the CDR3: TGTGCCAGCAGCTTAGTCAGGGCTGGGCGCTACGAGCAGTACTTC. The encoded protein is CASSLVRAGRYEQYF.

This clonotype showed up just a few times. DNA for the CDR3: TGCGCCAGCAGCCACACAGCGGGGGGGCGATCCTACGAGCAGTACTTC. This codes for CASSHTAGGRSYEQYF. This sequence joins TRBV4-3 and TRBJ2-7; TRBD2 aligns across 10 bases. The CDR3 spans 16 residues. CDR1 is LGHNA, CDR2 YSLEER, per germline. Trimming cost V 3 bases and J 1 base; bases outside gene matches: 6.

This chain connects TRBV6-2 or TRBV6-3 to TRBJ2-1, with D maybe TRBD2 (5 bases). Germline V gives CDR1 MNHEY, CDR2 SVGEGT. Trimming left V 7 bases short and J 8 bases short, with 15 bases between. The CDR3 spans 13 residues. CDR3 protein: CASTGASWYEQFF. CDR3 sequence (DNA): TGTGCCAGCACCGGTGCTAGCTGGTATGAGCAGTTCTTC.

The V and J genes are TRBV7-2 and TRBJ1-2, with TRBD1 matching 9 bases. There are 17 residues in the CDR3. CDR1 and CDR2 (germline): SGHTA, FQGNSA. J was trimmed by 4 bases and V by 5 bases; bases with no gene match: 14. The CDR3 nucleotides are TGTGCCAGCAGCAAATATTCCCAACAGACAGGGGGCTATGGCTACACCTTC. It specifies CASSKYSQQTGGYGYTF.

As regards this clonotype: One junction end does not reproduce the germline sequence, and a read error may be involved. The CDR3 protein is CASSQAPGQTQETQYF. DNA of the CDR3: TGTGCTAGCAGCCAAGCGCCGGGACAGACACAAGAGACCCAGTACTTC. This chain connects TRBV4-2 to TRBJ2-4; 7 nucleotides agree with TRBD1. With the DNA end fitting TRBJ2-5 better, the J assignment may be wrong. Germline CDR1 reads LGHNA; CDR2 reads YNFKEQ. The CDR3 has 16 amino acids.

CDR3 loop: CASSQTRGNTEAFF. Written as DNA, the CDR3 is TGCGCCAGCAGCCAAACCCGCGGGAACACTGAAGCTTTCTTT. The rearrangement joins TRBV4-1 to TRBJ1-1; D unresolved. The CDR3 is 14 amino acids. Trimming removed 2 bases at V and 1 base at J, with 8 bases between. Looked up from germline, CDR1 is MGHRA and CDR2 is YSYEKL.

The genes are TRBV29-1 and TRBJ2-1; no firm D call. The tail of the sequence fits TRBJ2-7 better, so the J call may be wrong. Germline values: CDR1 SQVTM, CDR2 ANQGSEA. The CDR3 contains 12 residues. The CDR3, as DNA: TGCAGCGTTGGTGGCATGCACAATGAGCAGTACTTC. Its protein product is CSVGGMHNEQYF.

This clonotype was recorded many times. The V gene is TRBV3-1, the J gene TRBJ2-7; TRBD2 matches at 7 bases. Per germline, CDR1 LGHDT and CDR2 YNNKEL (reference sequence). The V segment lost 6 bases and the J segment 2 bases; nucleotides outside the gene matches: 7. This CDR3 is 14 amino acids long. The CDR3 reads CASRKSGDTYEQYF. The DNA for the CDR3 is TGTGCCAGCAGGAAGAGCGGGGATACCTACGAGCAGTACTTC.

This clonotype was counted a few times. The chain employs TRBV4-3 and TRBJ2-1, with TRBD1 as a possible D gene (6 bases). The CDR3 is made up of 18 amino acids. Germline V gene lookup returns CDR1 LGHNA and CDR2 YSLEER. The V end lost 4 bases, the J end lost 1 base, and 20 bases lay between the germline ends. CDR3 in amino acids: CASSRTGYADFSYNEQFF. Written as DNA, the CDR3 is TGCGCCAGCAGCCGAACAGGGTATGCAGACTTTTCCTACAATGAGCAGTTCTTC.